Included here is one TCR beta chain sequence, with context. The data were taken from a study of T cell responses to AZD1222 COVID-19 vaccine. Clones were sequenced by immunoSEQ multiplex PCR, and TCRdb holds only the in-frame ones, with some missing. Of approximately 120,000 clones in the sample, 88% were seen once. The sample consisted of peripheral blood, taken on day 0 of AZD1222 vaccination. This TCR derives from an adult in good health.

CDR3 amino acids: CASTLQGGSYEQYF. The CDR3 bases are TGTGCCAGCACCCTACAGGGGGGGAGTTACGAGCAGTACTTC. This chain links TRBV2 with TRBJ2-7, with TRBD1 as a possible D gene (8 bases). Trimming left V 7 bases short and J 4 bases short, with 17 bases between. Germline loops: CDR1 SNHLY, CDR2 FYNNEI. The CDR3 totals 14 residues.